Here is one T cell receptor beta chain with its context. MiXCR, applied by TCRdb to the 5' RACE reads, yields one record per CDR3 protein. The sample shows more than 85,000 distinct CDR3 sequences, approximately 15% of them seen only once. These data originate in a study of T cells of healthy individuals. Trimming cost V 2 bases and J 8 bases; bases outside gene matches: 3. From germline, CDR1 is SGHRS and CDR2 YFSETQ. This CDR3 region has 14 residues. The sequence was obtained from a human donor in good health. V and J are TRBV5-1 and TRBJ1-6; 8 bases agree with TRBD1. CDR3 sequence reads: CASSFDRGHSPLHF. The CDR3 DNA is TGCGCCAGCAGCTTTGACAGGGGTCATTCACCCCTCCACTTT.